What follows are 30 T cell receptor beta chains derived from one specimen sequenced in a study of human T cells and chemical hapten exposure. Time point reported: patch test 1, 2 weeks after DPC sensitization. As for treatment: therapeutic diphenylcyclopropenone sensitization with weekly scalp DPC. TCRdb reprocessed the RACE reads with MiXCR, giving one entry per CDR3 protein. The top ten clones hold roughly 2.1% of a sample with some 91,000 distinct CDR3 sequences, 9.5% to 15% of them seen once. Sequenced material: whole blood, taken in connection with sensitization to the hapten diphenylcyclopropenone (DPC). The receptor source for this set is a woman aged 40 to 50 with alopecia areata. Some clones in this sample may be carry-over from other donors' samples.

This chain uses TRBV29-1 with TRBJ2-1, with D possibly TRBD1 on 5 matching bases. CDR1 and CDR2 from the germline V gene are SQVTM and ANQGSEA. Trimming left V 4 bases short and J 10 bases short, with 11 bases between. The CDR3 totals 11 residues. The CDR3 sequence: CSVGGTGEQFF. The CDR3 DNA follows: TGCAGCGTTGGAGGAACAGGCGAGCAGTTCTTC.

The rearrangement uses TRBV7-2 and TRBJ2-5, with 16 bases matching TRBD2. V lost 5 bases and J lost 9; bases outside the gene matches: 15. The length of the CDR3 is 18 residues. Germline-derived CDR1 and CDR2 are SGHTA and FQGNSA. The CDR3 DNA follows: TGTGCCAGCAGCCTTTACTCCGGGACTAGCGGGAGGGCCCCGCCCCAGTACTTC. Amino acid sequence: CASSLYSGTSGRAPPQYF.

This clonotype has just a few counts. The chain has TRBV29-1 and TRBJ2-5; TRBD1 aligns across 11 bases. The CDR3 covers 15 residues. The germline CDR1 and CDR2 sequences are SQVTM and ANQGSEA. J lost 7 bases, V lost 7 bases, and 14 bases had no gene match. The CDR3: CSAIRTGGSLGTQYF. CDR3 nucleotides: TGCAGCGCTATCCGGACAGGGGGCAGTTTAGGGACCCAGTACTTC.

This clonotype has at least ten counts. V is TRBV7-9 and J is TRBJ1-1; TRBD1 aligns across 7 bases. Looked up from germline, CDR1 is SEHNR and CDR2 is FQNEAQ (reference sequence). V was clipped by 5 bases and J by 2 bases; unmatched bases: 5. The CDR3 is made up of 14 amino acids. The CDR3 DNA follows: TGTGCCAGCAGCCGAGACAGGGTCAACACTGAAGCTTTCTTT. The encoded protein is CASSRDRVNTEAFF.

This clonotype has just a few counts. The genes are TRBV28 and TRBJ1-5; TRBD1 might be the D (6 bases). V was pared by 6 bases and J by 9 bases, with 33 bases between. Germline V lookup: CDR1 MDHEN, CDR2 SYDVKM. The CDR3 spans 19 residues. CDR3 nucleotide sequence: TGTGCCAGCAGGGGCCCATACCTTCGGAGGCGCGGGGGCGAATGGCCCCAGCATTTT. Amino acid sequence: CASRGPYLRRRGGEWPQHF.

The sample holds a few counts of this clonotype. The J gene is TRBJ2-6, the V gene TRBV18, with TRBD1 identical over 9 bases. V shed 6 bases and J 2 bases; nucleotides not matched to a gene: 2. This CDR3 region has 15 residues. Germline-derived CDR1 and CDR2 are KGHSH and LQKENI. CDR3 coding DNA: TGTGCCAGCTCGAGACAGGGGGCTGGGGCCAACGTCCTGACTTTC. As protein: CASSRQGAGANVLTF.

This clonotype was seen a few times. This rearrangement joins TRBV7-4 to TRBJ2-7, with D tentatively TRBD1 (5 bases). Trimming removed 6 bases at V and 1 base at J, with 16 bases between. The CDR3 runs 15 residues. CDR1 and CDR2 from the germline V gene are SGHVT and SQSDAQ. CDR3 sequence reads: CASSLTYRPSYEQYF. For the CDR3, the DNA is TGTGCCAGCAGTCTAACTTACAGGCCGTCCTACGAGCAGTACTTC.

This clonotype showed up many times. This chain links TRBV6-4 with TRBJ2-2, with 9 bases that match TRBD2. The germline V gene has CDR1 MRHNA and CDR2 SNTAGT. Trimming took 3 bases from V and 1 from J; bases not matched to a gene: 0. This CDR3 contains 15 residues. CDR3 bases: TGTGCCAGCAGTGAGACTAGCGGGAACACCGGGGAGCTGTTTTTT. Translation: CASSETSGNTGELFF.

This clonotype was seen ten or more times. The V and J genes are TRBV20-1 and TRBJ2-4; TRBD1 agrees at 7 bases. This CDR3 spans 14 amino acids. The germline CDR1 and CDR2 sequences are DFQATT and SNEGSKA (reference sequence). Losses at the gene ends were 2 bases for V and 8 bases for J; bases not matched to a gene: 9. The CDR3 DNA is TGCAGTGCTAGACCATACAGGGGCGGCGACATTCAGTACTTC. The encoded protein is CSARPYRGGDIQYF.

This clonotype was observed a few times. This rearrangement joins TRBV29-1 to TRBJ2-5; D is unresolved. CDR3 length: 11 residues. The germline CDR1 and CDR2 sequences are SQVTM and ANQGSEA. V lost 4 bases and J lost 5, with 8 bases in between. CDR3 nucleotides: TGCAGCGTTGGAAGTGCCGAGACCCAGTACTTC. Amino acids: CSVGSAETQYF.

In its sample, this clonotype was seen a few times. The chain links TRBV20-1 to TRBJ1-6; D is perhaps TRBD1 (6 bases). The ends were cut back, 7 bases at V and 0 bases at J, with 13 bases in the middle. Germline V gives CDR1 DFQATT, CDR2 SNEGSKA (reference sequence). CDR3 length: 15 amino acids. In DNA form, the CDR3 reads TGCAGTGGAGCCAGGGGTAGCTCCTATAATTCACCCCTCCACTTT. Protein: CSGARGSSYNSPLHF.

This clonotype has a handful of counts. The chain is built from TRBV28 and TRBJ2-7; 16 bases are a match to TRBD2. Germline loops: CDR1 MDHEN, CDR2 SYDVKM. Germline trimming cut 5 bases from V and 6 bases from J; bases unmatched to any gene: 7. The CDR3 extends over 16 amino acids. CDR3 in amino acids: CASSPGLAGGSSEQYF. CDR3 bases: TGTGCCAGCAGTCCGGGACTAGCGGGAGGGTCCAGCGAGCAGTACTTC.

This clonotype was detected only a few times. A read error may produce the germline difference seen at one junction end. CDR3 DNA: TGTGCCAGCCTGGACCCCCAGAGGTTC. Protein sequence: CASLDPQRF. This rearrangement joins TRBV2 to TRBJ2-7; D not resolved. Germline V gene lookup returns CDR1 SNHLY and CDR2 FYNNEI. CDR3 length: 9 residues.

This clonotype was seen a few times. The J gene is TRBJ2-3, the V gene TRBV20-1, with D perhaps matching TRBD2 (6 bases). From germline, CDR1 is DFQATT and CDR2 SNEGSKA (reference sequence). Between the trimmed V and J ends, which lost 6 bases and 4 bases, there was a span of 14 bases. The CDR3 runs to 13 residues. CDR3 coding DNA: TGCAGTGCGGGGGGAGCGGGTCCAGATACGCAGTATTTT. Translated, it gives CSAGGAGPDTQYF.

In its sample, this clonotype was seen a few times. The chain uses TRBV20-1 and TRBJ1-6, with unresolved D. This CDR3 is built from 18 residues. Germline loops: CDR1 DFQATT, CDR2 SNEGSKA (reference sequence). The germline V and J ends were trimmed by 5 bases and 0 bases, with 20 bases remaining between them. Here the CDR3 reads CSADTGSVASSYNSPLHF. The DNA of the CDR3 is TGCAGTGCTGATACGGGGTCGGTCGCAAGCTCCTATAATTCACCCCTCCACTTT.

This clonotype has ten or more counts. The chain recombines TRBV12-3 or TRBV12-4 with TRBJ2-2; possibly TRBD1 or TRBD2 for D (5 bases each). With 4 bases removed from V and 6 bases from J, the gap between germline ends came to 12 bases. The CDR3 covers 14 residues. This chain's CDR3 is CASSSRGVAGELFF. CDR3 in DNA: TGTGCCAGCAGTTCGAGGGGTGTGGCCGGGGAGCTGTTTTTT.

The table lists this clonotype with a few counts. The chain combines TRBV7-9 with TRBJ2-3, with 16 bases that match TRBD2. Germline CDR1 reads SEHNR; CDR2 reads FQNEAQ (reference sequence). Unmatched junction bases numbered 4, after V lost 5 bases and J lost 5 bases. This CDR3 comprises 16 residues. CDR3 nucleotide sequence: TGTGCCAGCAGCCGGGGACTAGCGGGAGGGCTAGATACGCAGTATTTT. It translates to CASSRGLAGGLDTQYF. Filled out from reference TRBV7-9 and TRBJ2-3, the complete variable domain reads DTGVSQNPRHKITKRGQNVTFRCDPISEHNRLYWYRQTLGQGPEFLTYFQNEAQLEKSRLLSDRFSAERPKGSFSTLEIQRTEQGDSAMYLCASSRGLAGGLDTQYFGPGTRLTVL.

The J gene is TRBJ2-5, the V gene TRBV5-4; 9 bases line up with TRBD2. Unmatched junction bases numbered 6, after V lost 2 bases and J lost 4 bases. The CDR3 is 15 residues long. CDR1 SGHNT and CDR2 YYREEE come from the germline V gene (reference sequence). CDR3 residues: CASSFGGRAPETQYF. As DNA, the CDR3 is TGTGCCAGCAGCTTCGGCGGGAGGGCCCCAGAGACCCAGTACTTC. Complete variable domain (other parts from reference TRBV5-4 and TRBJ2-5): ETGVTQSPTHLIKTRGQQVTLRCSSQSGHNTVSWYQQALGQGPQFIFQYYREEENGRGNFPPRFSGLQFPNYSSELNVNALELDDSALYLCASSFGGRAPETQYFGPGTRLLVL.

This clonotype was found a few times. The chain has TRBV4-3 and TRBJ2-1; 12 bases line up with TRBD2. From germline, CDR1 is LGHNA and CDR2 YSLEER. Trimming cost V 8 bases and J 6 bases; bases outside gene matches: 2. The CDR3 sequence is 13 residues long. CDR3 DNA sequence: TGCGCCAGCGGACTAGCGGGATTCAATGAGCAGTTCTTC. Translated, it gives CASGLAGFNEQFF.

This clonotype was seen ten or more times. The rearrangement joins TRBV11-2 to TRBJ2-3; D gene unclear. V lost 1 base, J lost 4 bases, and 9 bases lay in between. The germline gives CDR1 SGHAT, CDR2 FQNNGV. The CDR3 is 14 residues long. CDR3 in DNA: TGTGCCAGCAGCTTAGTATTAGCATCAGATACGCAGTATTTT. Residues: CASSLVLASDTQYF.

In its sample, this clonotype was seen a few times. The genes are TRBV29-1 and TRBJ2-7; D may be TRBD1 (6 bases). CDR3 length: 12 residues. Trimming took 5 bases from V and 6 from J, leaving 14 bases between them. Germline V CDR1 and CDR2: SQVTM, ANQGSEA. This CDR3 is CSVYQGRREQYF. The DNA of the CDR3 is TGCAGCGTTTATCAGGGGAGACGCGAGCAGTACTTC.

The V and J genes are TRBV7-6 and TRBJ2-2; the D gene is possibly TRBD1 (5 bases). CDR1 and CDR2 (germline): SGHVS, FNYEAQ. V shed 5 bases and J shed 7 bases, with 11 bases lying between them. CDR3 length: 13 residues. The CDR3 protein is CASSQGVGGELFF. In DNA, the CDR3 is TGTGCCAGCAGCCAAGGGGTTGGCGGGGAGCTGTTTTTT.

The chain recombines TRBV5-1 with TRBJ1-1; perhaps TRBD1 as D (6 bases). CDR1 is SGHRS and CDR2 is YFSETQ in the germline V gene. This CDR3 is built from 14 residues. V was cut by 4 bases and J by 4 bases, with 14 bases left in between. The CDR3 nucleotides read TGCGCCAGCAGCACCCGGGCGGGGGCCACTGAAGCTTTCTTT. The encoded protein is CASSTRAGATEAFF.

The rearrangement uses TRBV6-2 or TRBV6-3 and TRBJ1-5, with unresolved D. CDR3 length: 13 amino acids. Trimming shortened V by 8 bases and J by 3 bases, and 11 bases separated the two germline ends. Germline-derived CDR1 and CDR2 are MNHEY and SVGEGT. CDR3 protein: CASGREANQPQHF. The CDR3 DNA reads as TGTGCCAGCGGCCGGGAAGCCAATCAGCCCCAGCATTTT.

In its sample, this clonotype was seen a few times. This chain uses TRBV28 with TRBJ2-1; TRBD2 is a possible D gene (7 bases). Germline values: CDR1 MDHEN, CDR2 SYDVKM. Trimming left V 3 bases short and J 6 bases short, with 12 bases between. There are 14 residues in the CDR3. For the CDR3, the DNA is TGTGCCAGCAGTTTCGGGGGGCCCCTCAATGAGCAGTTCTTC. The encoded protein is CASSFGGPLNEQFF.

This clonotype was observed a few times. The J gene is TRBJ2-5, the V gene TRBV29-1, with 15 bases matching TRBD2. Germline V CDR1 and CDR2: SQVTM, ANQGSEA. CDR3 size: 16 residues. V shed 6 bases and J 5 bases; nucleotides not matched to a gene: 10. Here the CDR3 reads CSVGRTSGRAPETQYF. The CDR3 region has the DNA TGCAGCGTCGGGCGGACTAGCGGGAGGGCCCCGGAGACCCAGTACTTC.

This clonotype was counted many times. CDR3: CMRGRMNEAFF. CDR3 in DNA: TGCATGAGGGGGCGCATGAATGAAGCTTTCTTT. This chain joins TRBV20-1 and TRBJ1-1, with TRBD1 matching 7 bases. CDR1 and CDR2 from the germline V gene are DFQATT and SNEGSKA (reference sequence). The CDR3 runs 11 residues.

This clonotype was observed many times. The CDR3 nucleotides read TGTGCCAGCAGTAAACTACTAGCGACAGATACGCAGTATTTT. Encoded protein: CASSKLLATDTQYF. This chain uses TRBV6-5 with TRBJ2-3; TRBD2 matches 7 bases. V shed 5 bases, J shed 3 bases, and the junction held 5 bases outside the gene matches. Germline CDR1 is MNHEY and CDR2 is SVGAGI. The CDR3 has 14 amino acids.

This clonotype was recorded at least ten times. The rearrangement links TRBV7-2 to TRBJ1-1; a possible D gene is TRBD1 (5 bases). The CDR3 has 14 residues. V was trimmed by 2 bases and J by 0 bases, leaving 7 bases between them. The germline gives CDR1 SGHTA, CDR2 FQGNSA. The CDR3 DNA follows: TGTGCCAGCAGCTTACAGGGTCTGAACACTGAAGCTTTCTTT. Translated, it gives CASSLQGLNTEAFF.

The rearrangement joins TRBV29-1 to TRBJ2-3, with D unresolved. V was shortened by 5 bases and J by 0 bases, with 9 bases between the two germline ends. The CDR3 sequence is 13 residues long. Germline V gives CDR1 SQVTM, CDR2 ANQGSEA. The CDR3 protein is CSVTVVSTDTQYF. Written as DNA, the CDR3 is TGCAGCGTTACTGTGGTTAGCACAGATACGCAGTATTTT.